This T cell receptor (beta chain) was identified during a study of blood T cell repertoires in COVID-19. Study information: Nucleic acid was either cDNA or gDNA, and it came from T cells, B-cell-depleted T cells, or PBMCs.

Germline V gene lookup returns CDR1 MNHEY and CDR2 SVGAGI. Unmatched junction bases numbered 4, after V lost 0 bases and J lost 6 bases. The CDR3 consists of 16 residues. Some clones are missing from TCRdb's copy, which holds only in-frame ones; the method was immunoSEQ multiplex PCR. The sample shows 270,000 or so clones, around 89% of them seen only once. A single count supports this clone. The chain recombines TRBV6-5 with TRBJ1-6; 8 bases agree with TRBD1. This receptor was obtained from a woman aged 60-75 years with COVID-19, enrolled during active disease. Sequencing was performed on peripheral blood. The CDR3 nucleotides read TGTGCCAGCAGTTACTCGCCAGGGGGCGTTAATTCACCCCTCCACTTT. This translates into CASSYSPGGVNSPLHF.